The source of this T cell receptor beta chain is a study of control samples from healthy donors and cancer patients. This CDR3 is built from 18 residues. V trimming: 4 bases; J trimming: 7 bases; junction bases outside the gene matches: 15. Per the germline V gene, CDR1 is MDHEN and CDR2 is SYDVKM. The table came from immunoSEQ multiplex PCR; TCRdb's copy has only in-frame clones and leaves some out. Its clone listing holds about 190,000 clones. The TCR was taken from a woman aged 25-40 years in good health. Specimen: blood. V and J are TRBV28 and TRBJ1-6; 8 bases agree with TRBD1. The CDR3 loop reads CASSSPGVTGVGNSPLHF. For the CDR3, the DNA is TGTGCCAGCAGTTCCCCCGGAGTGACAGGGGTAGGGAATTCACCCCTCCACTTT.